What follows are 5 T cell receptor beta chains derived from one specimen sequenced in a study of blood T cell repertoires in COVID-19. Assay: immunoSEQ multiplex PCR; the TCRdb copy retains only in-frame clones and omits some. The sample lists more than 95,000 clones; roughly 90% were seen once. The sample taken for sequencing was peripheral blood. All receptors come from a human donor in a cohort sampled during active COVID-19.

This clone turned up a few times. V is TRBV19 and J is TRBJ1-5, with 8 bases matching TRBD1. The CDR3 runs to 15 residues. V dropped 3 bases and J dropped 9; count of bases not matched to a gene: 10. Per germline, CDR1 LNHDA and CDR2 SQIVND (reference sequence). The CDR3 nucleotides are TGTGCCAGTAGTATCGGGACAGGACGACTCTCGCCCCAGCATTTT. Amino acids: CASSIGTGRLSPQHF.

This clone occurred a few times. This chain joins TRBV4-1 and TRBJ1-6; 7 bases fit TRBD1. The CDR3 has 16 amino acids. With 5 bases clipped from V and 4 bases from J, the junction kept 8 bases outside the gene matches. Looked up from germline, CDR1 is MGHRA and CDR2 is YSYEKL. CDR3 sequence (DNA): TGCGCCAGCAGCAGTGCGCGACAGGGTTATAATTCACCCCTCCACTTT. It encodes CASSSARQGYNSPLHF.

The chain recombines TRBV28 with TRBJ2-2; D gene uncertain. This CDR3 is 12 amino acids long. In germline, CDR1 is MDHEN, CDR2 SYDVKM. The V end was cut by 4 bases, the J end by 7 bases, with 7 bases between. In nucleotides, the CDR3 is TGTGCCAGCAGTTCTACTCGCGGGGAGCTGTTTTTT. This sequence encodes CASSSTRGELFF.

The chain employs TRBV2 and TRBJ1-2, with 8 positions matching TRBD1. CDR1 and CDR2 from the germline V gene are SNHLY and FYNNEI. The CDR3 contains 12 residues. J lost 6 bases, V lost 8 bases, and 5 bases had no gene match. The CDR3 region has the DNA TGTGCCAGCGGGAGGACAGGGCATGGCTACACCTTC. Amino acid sequence: CASGRTGHGYTF.

This sequence joins TRBV19 and TRBJ1-3, with 7 bases lining up with TRBD1. The germline gives CDR1 LNHDA, CDR2 SQIVND (reference sequence). Trimming at V came to 7 bases and at J to 3 bases, leaving 6 bases not matched to a gene. This CDR3 spans 14 amino acids. CDR3 in DNA: TGTGCCAGTACCCGCAGGGGGTTTGGAAACACCATATATTTT. The encoded protein is CASTRRGFGNTIYF.